This TCR beta chain derives from a study of long-term antiretroviral therapy in people with HIV. Regarding the study as a whole: Clonotypes expanded prior to ART showed repertoire dominance at all sampled time points.

Sequencing used immunoSEQ v3.0 at survey level. TCRdb's copy holds only in-frame clones and misses some; the assay was immunoSEQ multiplex PCR. Among 16,000 or so clones, 88% were seen once, and the ten largest hold 9.5% to 15%. CDR3 length: 13 amino acids. Per germline, CDR1 SGHTA and CDR2 FQGTGA. V lost 3 bases and J 2 bases, leaving 7 bases between the germline ends. Remarks on this clone: Antigen specificity is unknown.

This TCR came from a man aged 50 or older with HIV. The chain links TRBV7-3 to TRBJ1-1; perhaps TRBD1 as D (5 bases). Material: unsorted PBMCs, obtained 0.7 years before starting antiretroviral therapy. CDR3 sequence (DNA): TGTGCCAGCAGCTTTGGGGGTAACACTGAAGCTTTCTTT. This codes for CASSFGGNTEAFF.